This entry features one T cell receptor beta chain sequence. The antigen is undetermined. The sample is drawn from a study of T cells in Graves' hyperthyroidism and ophthalmopathy. V was trimmed by 11 bases and J by 3 bases, leaving 16 bases between them. The germline CDR1 and CDR2 sequences are SGHNT and YENEEA. The CDR3 totals 13 residues. Researchers took RNA transcripts and amplified the TCR beta CDR3 regions from them. HTBI primers were used for first-round RT-PCR of the TCR CDR3. Each CDR3 protein is one row after TCRdb ran MiXCR on the multiplex PCR reads. The sample lists 640,000 or so distinct CDR3 sequences; roughly 14% were seen once. Together with thyroid ultrasound, orbital computed tomography, serum thyroxine and TRAb, clinical symptoms were used for diagnoses. Findings of the study overall: In the analysis, a 13 V-J model separated ophthalmopathy from stable hyperthyroidism.

Sample: blood. The chain joins TRBV11-3 to TRBJ1-1, with a tentative D call TRBD1 (5 bases). The receptor comes from a middle-aged woman with Graves' ophthalmopathy. CDR3 in amino acids: CAVRALVDTEAFF. The CDR3 coding sequence is TGTGCCGTCAGGGCCCTAGTAGACACTGAAGCTTTCTTT.